Listed below are T cell receptor beta chains from one sample, sequenced in a study of blood T cell repertoires in COVID-19. TCRdb's table, derived via immunoSEQ multiplex PCR, lists solely in-frame clones and lacks some. The table lists over 150,000 clones, about four fifths of them singletons. Sequencing used peripheral blood. All receptors derive from a woman of 80 years or more with acute or convalescent COVID-19. Both conserved end residues are part of each CDR3.

cdr3_aa | j_call | v_call
CASSDYLGQYYGYTF | TRBJ1-2 | TRBV25-1
CASSLGQGAILFF | TRBJ1-4 | TRBV7-2
CASSESGDATEAFF | TRBJ1-1 | TRBV10-1
CASSARQNTGELFF | TRBJ2-2 | TRBV27
CASSLLQAEQFF | TRBJ2-1 | TRBV6-5
CASGQGDHLSGANVLTF | TRBJ2-6 | TRBV19
CASSTETGRSNQPQHF | TRBJ1-5 | TRBV11-2
CASNQREAIETQYF | TRBJ2-5 | TRBV6-5
CASSTAISGNTIYF | TRBJ1-3 | TRBV6-5
CASSLAASGVPTDTQYF | TRBJ2-3 | TRBV7-9
CASSPGLAGGDEQFF | TRBJ2-1 | TRBV14
CASSLDGLPSSYEQYF | TRBJ2-7 | TRBV5-4
CASTGQPYTGELFF | TRBJ2-2 | TRBV19
CASSYGQGGMNTEAFF | TRBJ1-1 | TRBV6-2/TRBV6-3
CASSSGVPGTSRNEQFF | TRBJ2-1 | TRBV7-9
CASSSKRALNTEAFF | TRBJ1-1 | TRBV10-2
CATRPTGLNEQFF | TRBJ2-1 | TRBV24-1
CASSEAGGAGNQPQHF | TRBJ1-5 | TRBV6-1
CASKEGAAAGELFF | TRBJ2-2 | TRBV7-7
CASSRPTGYPYEQYF | TRBJ2-7 | TRBV18
CASTPEGSGYGEQYF | TRBJ2-7 | TRBV7-8
CASSGQGRFAEAFF | TRBJ1-1 | TRBV5-1
CASSPSLRWNTEAFF | TRBJ1-1 | TRBV27
CATSGGQGSGNTIYF | TRBJ1-3 | TRBV15
CASTLGTDSGNTIYF | TRBJ1-3 | TRBV5-1
CAWSVGPPDTQYF | TRBJ2-3 | TRBV30
CSASVAGRGQFF | TRBJ2-1 | TRBV20-1
CASSISGQGASGEQYF | TRBJ2-7 | TRBV28
CASSVVPSGSSYNEQFF | TRBJ2-1 | TRBV9
CASSLVPREGEQFF | TRBJ2-1 | TRBV5-1
CASSQGRGGGNTIYF | TRBJ1-3 | TRBV3-1/TRBV3-2
CASTPVQGHSGANVLTF | TRBJ2-6 | TRBV19
CASSISPLHEQYF | TRBJ2-7 | TRBV19
CASSQGLRNTEAFF | TRBJ1-1 | TRBV6-5
CASSPILAPDSPETQYF | TRBJ2-5 | TRBV18
CASSLTGGSGNTIYF | TRBJ1-3 | TRBV7-9
CASSTGNYGYTF | TRBJ1-2 | TRBV7-9
CSVDASGQGDEQFF | TRBJ2-1 | TRBV29-1
CASSPGVANEKLFF | TRBJ1-4 | TRBV9
CASRGLAGVTGELFF | TRBJ2-2 | TRBV2
CASSSGTQYF | TRBJ2-5 | TRBV6-2/TRBV6-3
CASSLVPYEQYF | TRBJ2-7 | TRBV5-1
CASSLRAASGNTIYF | TRBJ1-3 | TRBV7-8
CASSYGLAGGVSYEQYF | TRBJ2-7 | TRBV6-2/TRBV6-3
CASTVDILGEQYF | TRBJ2-7 | TRBV2
CASSFDRGLIGELFF | TRBJ2-2 | TRBV5-6
CASSLGASGGADTQYF | TRBJ2-3 | TRBV7-2
CAIGVRTGNGYTF | TRBJ1-2 | TRBV7-9
CASSEYYRTSTDTQYF | TRBJ2-3 | TRBV25-1
CASSVGGTGYTGELFF | TRBJ2-2 | TRBV9
CSVGDKNIQYF | TRBJ2-4 | TRBV29-1
CASSQKIRSLNYGYTF | TRBJ1-2 | TRBV23-1
CASSEQGGEMNTEAFF | TRBJ1-1 | TRBV6-1
CASSSLGLAQYNEQFF | TRBJ2-1 | TRBV6-2/TRBV6-3
CASSFGGPTEAFF | TRBJ1-1 | TRBV5-1